The clone carrying this TCR beta chain was counted a few times. CDR3 size: 13 residues. Deletions cut 4 bases from V and 8 bases from J, with 12 bases between. CDR1 is KGHDR and CDR2 is SFDVKD in the germline V gene. The data were obtained in a study of T cells in Graves' hyperthyroidism and ophthalmopathy. Amplification yielded TCR beta CDR3 regions, with RNA transcripts as the source. The HTBI primer set served for first-round RT-PCR of the TCR CDR3. TCRdb passed the multiplex PCR reads through MiXCR, listing each CDR3 protein once. This sample has roughly 530,000 distinct CDR3 sequences, with under 20% found just once.

The sequence was obtained from a woman in her late teens or twenties with Graves' ophthalmopathy. The sequenced material came from blood. The chain uses TRBV24-1 and TRBJ2-3; unclear D gene. The CDR3 DNA follows: TGTGCCACCAGTGACCCCTCCGGTCCTACGCAGTATTTT. Translating it yields CATSDPSGPTQYF.